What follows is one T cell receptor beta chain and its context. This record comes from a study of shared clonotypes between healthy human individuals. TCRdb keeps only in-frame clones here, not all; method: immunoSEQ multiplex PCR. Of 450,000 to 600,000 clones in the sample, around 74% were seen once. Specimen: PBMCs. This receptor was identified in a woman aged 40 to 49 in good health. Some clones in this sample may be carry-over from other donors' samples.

CDR3 sequence reads: CASSRDRYQETQYF. CDR3 DNA: TGTGCCAGCAGCCGGGACAGATACCAAGAGACCCAGTACTTC. V is TRBV7-7 and J is TRBJ2-5; TRBD1 matches 7 bases. V dropped 5 bases and J dropped 0; count of bases not matched to a gene: 3. CDR1 is SSHAT, CDR2 FNYEAQ, per germline (reference sequence). The CDR3 spans 14 residues.